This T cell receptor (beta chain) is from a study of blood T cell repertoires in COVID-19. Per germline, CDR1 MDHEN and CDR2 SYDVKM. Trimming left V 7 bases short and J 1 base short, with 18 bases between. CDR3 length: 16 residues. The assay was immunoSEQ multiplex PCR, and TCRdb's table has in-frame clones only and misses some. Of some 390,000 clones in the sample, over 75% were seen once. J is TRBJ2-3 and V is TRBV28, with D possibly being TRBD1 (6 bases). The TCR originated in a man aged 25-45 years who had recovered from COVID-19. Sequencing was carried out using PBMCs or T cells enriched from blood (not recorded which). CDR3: CASTDSKALGTDTQYF. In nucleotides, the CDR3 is TGTGCCAGCACGGACAGCAAAGCGCTGGGCACAGATACGCAGTATTTT.